The present entry profiles one T cell receptor beta chain with its context. Per the authors' pipeline: Amplifying reference gene primers gave estimates of nucleated cell counts. Assay: immunoSEQ multiplex PCR; the TCRdb copy retains only in-frame clones and omits some. V and J calls and clone size are as listed in that table; D and trimming were resolved from the DNA. Found here are approximately 270,000 clones, around nine tenths of them singletons; the top ten hold 3%. V shed 4 bases and J 6 bases; nucleotides not matched to a gene: 11. Germline CDR1 is SGDLS and CDR2 is YYNGEE. This CDR3 comprises 15 residues. The data were taken from a study of blood T cell repertoires in COVID-19. Study at large: The study drew acute and convalescent COVID-19 samples from the United States, Italy and Spain. Sample material is recorded as cDNA or gDNA derived from T cells, B-cell-depleted T cells, or PBMCs.

Sequenced input: peripheral blood. This receptor was taken from a man between 18 and 35 years old with active or convalescent COVID-19. This chain connects TRBV9 to TRBJ2-3; 7 nucleotides line up with TRBD1. CDR3 in DNA: TGTGCCAGCAGCACCAAGGACAGGTGGGGGGATACGCAGTATTTT. This sequence encodes CASSTKDRWGDTQYF.